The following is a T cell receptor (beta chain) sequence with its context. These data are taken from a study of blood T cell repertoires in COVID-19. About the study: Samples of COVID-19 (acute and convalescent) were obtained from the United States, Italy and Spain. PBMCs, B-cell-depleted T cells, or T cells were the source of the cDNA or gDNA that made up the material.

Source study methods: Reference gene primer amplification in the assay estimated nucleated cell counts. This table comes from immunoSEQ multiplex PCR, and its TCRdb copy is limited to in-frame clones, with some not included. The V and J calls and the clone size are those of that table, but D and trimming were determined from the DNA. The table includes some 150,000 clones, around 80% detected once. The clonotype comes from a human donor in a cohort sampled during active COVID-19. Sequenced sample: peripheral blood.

This CDR3 reads CASSLYGRGTAEAFF. DNA for the CDR3: TGTGCCAGCAGTTTATATGGCAGGGGGACCGCTGAAGCTTTCTTT. The rearrangement links TRBV28 to TRBJ1-1, with 7 bases lining up with TRBD1. V shed 1 base and J 6 bases; nucleotides not matched to a gene: 8. The germline V gene has CDR1 MDHEN and CDR2 SYDVKM. This CDR3 contains 15 residues.